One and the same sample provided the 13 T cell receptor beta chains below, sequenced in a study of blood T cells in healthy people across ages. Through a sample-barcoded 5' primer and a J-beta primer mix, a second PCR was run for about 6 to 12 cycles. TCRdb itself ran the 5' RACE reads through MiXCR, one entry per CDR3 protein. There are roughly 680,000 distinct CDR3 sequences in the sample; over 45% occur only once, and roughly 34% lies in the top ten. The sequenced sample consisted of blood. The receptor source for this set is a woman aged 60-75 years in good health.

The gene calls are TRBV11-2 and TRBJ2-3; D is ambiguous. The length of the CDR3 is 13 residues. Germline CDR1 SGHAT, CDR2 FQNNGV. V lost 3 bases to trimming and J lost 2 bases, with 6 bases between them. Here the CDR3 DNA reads TGTGCCAGCAGCTTCCAAAACACAGATACGCAGTATTTT. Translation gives CASSFQNTDTQYF.

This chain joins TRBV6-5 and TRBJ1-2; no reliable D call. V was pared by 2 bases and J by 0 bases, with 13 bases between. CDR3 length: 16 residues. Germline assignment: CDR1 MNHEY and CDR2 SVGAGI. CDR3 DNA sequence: TGTGCCAGCAGTTACGGGGTCCAAGGAGCTAACTATGGCTACACCTTC. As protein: CASSYGVQGANYGYTF.

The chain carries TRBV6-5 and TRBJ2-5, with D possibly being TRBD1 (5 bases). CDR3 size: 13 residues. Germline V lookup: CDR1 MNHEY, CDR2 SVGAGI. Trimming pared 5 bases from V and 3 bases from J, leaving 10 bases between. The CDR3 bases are TGTGCCAGCAGTAATCTAGGGGAAGAGACCCAGTACTTC. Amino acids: CASSNLGEETQYF.

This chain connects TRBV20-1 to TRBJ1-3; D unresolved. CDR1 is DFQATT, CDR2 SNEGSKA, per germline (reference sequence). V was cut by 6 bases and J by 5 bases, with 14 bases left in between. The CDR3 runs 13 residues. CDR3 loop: CSAVTGGRNTIYF. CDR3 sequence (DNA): TGCAGTGCCGTGACGGGAGGACGAAACACCATATATTTT.

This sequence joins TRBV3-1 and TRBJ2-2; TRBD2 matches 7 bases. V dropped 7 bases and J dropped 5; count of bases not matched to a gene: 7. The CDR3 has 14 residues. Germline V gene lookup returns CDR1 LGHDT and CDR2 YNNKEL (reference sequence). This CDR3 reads CASKNSGRTGELFF. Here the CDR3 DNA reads TGTGCCAGCAAGAATAGCGGGCGGACCGGGGAGCTGTTTTTT.

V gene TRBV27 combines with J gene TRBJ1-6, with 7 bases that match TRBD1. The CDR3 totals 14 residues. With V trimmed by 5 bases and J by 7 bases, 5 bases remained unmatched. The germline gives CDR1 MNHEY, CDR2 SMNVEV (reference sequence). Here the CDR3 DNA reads TGTGCCAGCAGTCCGAGGGGGCCCAATTCACCCCTCCACTTT. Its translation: CASSPRGPNSPLHF.

CDR3 amino acids: CASSLIPLAGVYEQYF. The CDR3 DNA reads TGTGCCAGCTCCCTGATTCCGCTAGCGGGAGTGTACGAGCAGTACTTC. The chain uses TRBV18 and TRBJ2-4; 10 positions match TRBD2. The DNA end is a closer match to TRBJ2-7, so the J assignment may be wrong. Germline CDR1 reads KGHSH; CDR2 reads LQKENI. The CDR3 extends over 16 amino acids.

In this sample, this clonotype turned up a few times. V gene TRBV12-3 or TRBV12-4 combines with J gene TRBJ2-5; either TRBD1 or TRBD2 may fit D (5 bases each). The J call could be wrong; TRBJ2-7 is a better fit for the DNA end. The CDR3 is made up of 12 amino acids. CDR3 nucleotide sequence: TGTGCCAGCAGTTTATGGGGGAACGAGCAGTACTTC. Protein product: CASSLWGNEQYF.

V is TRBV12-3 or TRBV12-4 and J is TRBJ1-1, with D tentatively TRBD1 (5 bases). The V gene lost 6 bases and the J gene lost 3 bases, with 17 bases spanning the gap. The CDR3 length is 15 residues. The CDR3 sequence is CASSAPGAYDTEAFF. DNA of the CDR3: TGTGCCAGCAGCGCTCCCGGGGCGTATGACACTGAAGCTTTCTTT.

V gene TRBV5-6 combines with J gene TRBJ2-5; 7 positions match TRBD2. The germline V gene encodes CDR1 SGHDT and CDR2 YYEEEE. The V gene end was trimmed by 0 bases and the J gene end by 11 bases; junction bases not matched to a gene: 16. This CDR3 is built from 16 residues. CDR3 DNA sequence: TGTGCCAGCAGCTTGGTTGGCGGGAGCTTTCAAAGTGAGCAGTACTTC. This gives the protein CASSLVGGSFQSEQYF.

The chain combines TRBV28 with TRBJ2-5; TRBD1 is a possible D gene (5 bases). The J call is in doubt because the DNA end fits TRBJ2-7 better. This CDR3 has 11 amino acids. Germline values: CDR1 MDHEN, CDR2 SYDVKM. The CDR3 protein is CASSLQGEQYF. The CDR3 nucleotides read TGTGCCAGCAGTTTACAGGGCGAGCAGTACTTC.

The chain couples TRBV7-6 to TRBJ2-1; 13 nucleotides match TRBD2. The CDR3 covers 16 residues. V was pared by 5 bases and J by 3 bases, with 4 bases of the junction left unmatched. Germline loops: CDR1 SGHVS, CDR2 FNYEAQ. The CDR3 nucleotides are TGTGCCAGCAGCGACGGGACTAGCGGGGACTACAATGAGCAGTTCTTC. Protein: CASSDGTSGDYNEQFF.

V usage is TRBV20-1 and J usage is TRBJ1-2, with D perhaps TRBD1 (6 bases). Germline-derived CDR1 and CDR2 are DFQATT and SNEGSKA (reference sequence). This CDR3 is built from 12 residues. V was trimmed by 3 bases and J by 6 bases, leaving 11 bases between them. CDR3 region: CSASSGVDGYTF. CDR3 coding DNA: TGCAGTGCTAGCTCAGGGGTTGATGGCTACACCTTC.